These 30 T cell receptor beta chains came from one sample sequenced in a study of early T cells in non-severe SARS-CoV-2 infection. TCRdb reprocessed the 5' RACE reads with MiXCR, giving one entry per CDR3 protein. The repertoire holds around 50,000 distinct CDR3 sequences, with roughly 6.8% as singletons. Sequences were obtained from whole blood. These receptor sequences come from an adult who was a healthcare worker with PCR-confirmed SARS-CoV-2 infection or an uninfected control (not recorded which).

This clonotype was seen many times. The V and J genes are TRBV4-3 and TRBJ2-3; TRBD2 agrees at 8 bases. This CDR3 comprises 17 residues. V was clipped by 1 base and J by 6 bases; unmatched bases: 12. Germline CDR1 LGHNA, CDR2 YSLEER. CDR3 region: CASSQAPYGGAIDTQYF. In nucleotides, the CDR3 is TGCGCCAGCAGCCAAGCTCCATACGGGGGGGCCATTGATACGCAGTATTTT.

The chain has TRBV6-5 and TRBJ1-1; D remains unclear. There are 12 residues in the CDR3. Germline V gene data show CDR1 as MNHEY and CDR2 as SVGAGI. The germline V and J ends were trimmed by 8 bases and 1 base, with 8 bases remaining between them. CDR3 sequence reads: CASLAWNTEAFF. CDR3 DNA: TGTGCCAGCTTAGCCTGGAACACTGAAGCTTTCTTT.

The rearrangement uses TRBV29-1 and TRBJ1-4, with D perhaps matching TRBD1 (6 bases). V shed 8 bases and J shed 0 bases, with 13 bases lying between them. Germline V gene lookup returns CDR1 SQVTM and CDR2 ANQGSEA. The CDR3 extends over 14 amino acids. The CDR3 protein is CSSGPGATNEKLFF. CDR3 nucleotides: TGCAGCTCGGGACCAGGGGCAACTAATGAAAAACTGTTTTTT.

This rearrangement joins TRBV28 to TRBJ2-7, with 7 positions matching TRBD2. The trim removed 4 bases at V and 4 bases at J, leaving 10 bases unmatched. The CDR3 has 15 residues. Germline V CDR1 and CDR2: MDHEN, SYDVKM. CDR3 sequence: CASSSPRWGGYEQYF. Written as DNA, the CDR3 is TGTGCCAGCAGTTCTCCAAGGTGGGGGGGATACGAGCAGTACTTC.

In its sample, this clonotype was seen a few times. This chain joins TRBV2 and TRBJ2-6; 7 bases align to TRBD1. The germline V gene has CDR1 SNHLY and CDR2 FYNNEI. The CDR3 is made up of 15 amino acids. The V and J ends lost 4 bases and 4 bases, in that order; junction bases with no gene match: 4. Here the CDR3 reads CASSGQGTGANVLTF. The DNA for the CDR3 is TGTGCCAGCAGTGGACAGGGAACCGGGGCCAACGTCCTGACTTTC.

This clonotype was picked up many times. CDR3 residues: CASRGLAGGTNTGELFF. The CDR3 DNA sequence: TGTGCCAGCAGAGGACTAGCGGGGGGTACAAACACCGGGGAGCTGTTTTTT. V is TRBV7-6 and J is TRBJ2-2, with 14 positions matching TRBD2. V trimming: 6 bases; J trimming: 2 bases; junction bases outside the gene matches: 5. This CDR3 has 17 amino acids. CDR1 is SGHVS, CDR2 FNYEAQ, per germline. Supplemented by reference TRBV7-6 and TRBJ2-2, the full variable domain reads GAGVSQSPRYKVTKRGQDVALRCDPISGHVSLYWYRQALGQGPEFLTYFNYEAQQDKSGLPNDRFSAERPEGSISTLTIQRTEQRDSAMYRCASRGLAGGTNTGELFFGEGSRLTVL.

This clonotype was detected many times. The J gene is TRBJ2-3, the V gene TRBV4-3; the D gene is possibly TRBD2 (7 bases). The CDR3 spans 14 residues. Trimming removed 5 bases at V and 4 bases at J, with 13 bases between. CDR1 and CDR2 from the germline V gene are LGHNA and YSLEER. In nucleotides, the CDR3 is TGCGCCAGCAGCAAGGGCGGGGGCCCAGATACGCAGTATTTT. Its protein product is CASSKGGGPDTQYF.

This clonotype has just a few counts. The chain couples TRBV14 to TRBJ2-7, with D unresolved. CDR1 is SGHDN, CDR2 FVKESK, per germline. The V and J ends lost 3 bases and 6 bases respectively, with 12 bases between them. The CDR3 sequence is 13 residues long. The CDR3 DNA is TGTGCCAGCAGCCAGTCCCGGACGGGCGAGCAGTACTTC. This translates into CASSQSRTGEQYF.

The chain carries TRBV29-1 and TRBJ1-6, with TRBD1 matching over 9 bases. The CDR3 runs to 15 residues. Trimming removed 6 bases from V and 7 bases from J; junction bases left unmatched: 10. Germline V gene sequence: CDR1 SQVTM, CDR2 ANQGSEA. The CDR3 here is CSVATGQGNNSPLHF. The CDR3 DNA is TGCAGCGTCGCCACGGGACAGGGAAACAATTCACCCCTCCACTTT.

At least ten counts were recorded for this clonotype. V is TRBV24-1 and J is TRBJ2-2; D is possibly TRBD1 (6 bases). The V end was cut by 9 bases, the J end by 5 bases, with 15 bases between. The CDR3 covers 14 residues. The germline CDR1 and CDR2 sequences are KGHDR and SFDVKD. CDR3 loop: CATREQGDTGELFF. The CDR3 coding sequence is TGTGCCACCCGCGAACAGGGAGATACCGGGGAGCTGTTTTTT.

The sample holds many counts of this clonotype. At one boundary the junction diverges from the germline segment, which might be a read error. V and J are TRBV6-2 or TRBV6-3 and TRBJ2-7, with D unresolved. The CDR3 is made up of 11 amino acids. CDR1 is MNHEY and CDR2 is SVGEGT in the germline V gene. CDR3 coding DNA: TGTGCCAGCAGCTACTACTACGAGCAGTACTTC. This gives the protein CASSYYYEQYF.

The CDR3 DNA reads as TGTGCCAGCAGTGTCCAAGACAGGAAGAACACCGGGGAGCTGTTTTTT. This translates into CASSVQDRKNTGELFF. The V gene is TRBV6-1, the J gene TRBJ2-2, with D maybe TRBD1 (6 bases). V was trimmed by 4 bases and J by 1 base, leaving 13 bases between them. Germline loops: CDR1 MNHNS, CDR2 SASEGT. This CDR3 region has 16 residues.

This clonotype was observed many times. This chain connects TRBV20-1 to TRBJ1-2; 8 bases agree with TRBD1. The V gene end was trimmed by 0 bases and the J gene end by 4 bases; junction bases not matched to a gene: 7. Germline values: CDR1 DFQATT, CDR2 SNEGSKA (reference sequence). This CDR3 has 15 residues. The CDR3 here is CSARDTAGGIYGYTF. The CDR3 coding sequence is TGCAGTGCTAGAGATACGGCAGGGGGCATCTATGGCTACACCTTC.

The V gene is TRBV7-2, the J gene TRBJ2-3; tentatively, D is TRBD2 (5 bases). The CDR3 covers 15 residues. Germline CDR1 and CDR2: SGHTA and FQGNSA. The ends were cut back, 3 bases at V and 1 base at J, with 11 bases in the middle. In DNA form, the CDR3 reads TGTGCCAGCAGCTTTTCCTTCGGGGGCACAGATACGCAGTATTTT. The encoded protein is CASSFSFGGTDTQYF.

This clonotype was seen repeatedly, ten times or more. This rearrangement joins TRBV18 to TRBJ2-5; 7 bases map to TRBD1. V shed 3 bases and J 3 bases; nucleotides not matched to a gene: 1. Germline V gene data show CDR1 as KGHSH and CDR2 as LQKENI. There are 13 residues in the CDR3. As DNA, the CDR3 is TGTGCCAGCTCACCGGGGACAGAAGAGACCCAGTACTTC. Translation: CASSPGTEETQYF.

This clonotype was seen many times. This chain joins TRBV20-1 and TRBJ2-5; D may be TRBD2 (5 bases). The CDR3 spans 13 residues. The germline CDR1 and CDR2 sequences are DFQATT and SNEGSKA (reference sequence). Trimming stripped 0 bases from V and 5 bases from J, with 10 bases between. Here the CDR3 reads CSARDGVSETQYF. DNA of the CDR3: TGCAGTGCTAGAGACGGGGTTTCGGAGACCCAGTACTTC.

This clonotype was observed many times. The chain recombines TRBV19 with TRBJ2-6; TRBD2 matches at 7 bases. V lost 3 bases, J lost 10 bases, and 6 bases stayed unmatched. CDR1 is LNHDA, CDR2 SQIVND, per germline (reference sequence). This CDR3 has 14 residues. CDR3 amino acids: CASSMRGIGNVLTF. In nucleotides, the CDR3 is TGTGCCAGTAGTATGCGGGGGATTGGTAACGTCCTGACTTTC.

This clonotype occurred many times. The chain couples TRBV7-2 to TRBJ1-1, with D perhaps matching TRBD1 (6 bases). With 2 bases removed from V and 5 bases from J, the gap between germline ends came to 9 bases. Germline V CDR1 and CDR2: SGHTA, FQGNSA. The CDR3 consists of 13 residues. CDR3 in amino acids: CASSLRGGTEAFF. The CDR3 DNA reads as TGTGCCAGCAGCTTAAGGGGGGGTACTGAAGCTTTCTTT.

As concerns this clonotype: A much larger clone is a single base away; this may be a read error. CDR3 sequence: CAGSQDWTADYEQYF. Here the CDR3 DNA reads TGTGCCGGCAGCCAAGATTGGACAGCCGACTACGAGCAGTACTTC. The V gene is TRBV3-1, the J gene TRBJ2-7; D is perhaps TRBD1 (6 bases). CDR3 length: 15 residues. CDR1 and CDR2 from the germline V gene are LGHDT and YNNKEL (reference sequence).

This clonotype has just a few counts. The chain carries TRBV12-3 or TRBV12-4 and TRBJ1-1, with D possibly being TRBD1 (6 bases). With 7 bases removed from V and 1 base from J, the gap between germline ends came to 16 bases. CDR3 size: 15 residues. The CDR3 reads CASTGQVRRNTEAFF. The CDR3 coding sequence is TGTGCCAGCACGGGACAAGTGCGTAGGAACACTGAAGCTTTCTTT.

CDR3: CASSPGQGAAVYEQYF. The CDR3 coding sequence is TGTGCCAGCAGCCCTGGACAGGGGGCGGCAGTTTACGAGCAGTACTTC. V and J are TRBV6-2 or TRBV6-3 and TRBJ2-7, with 11 bases aligning to TRBD1. The CDR3 extends over 16 amino acids. The ends lost 6 bases at V and 4 bases at J; junction bases unmatched: 11. Per germline, CDR1 MNHEY and CDR2 SVGEGT.

Many counts were recorded for this clonotype. The rearrangement joins TRBV7-2 to TRBJ1-2; maybe TRBD1 (6 bases). V was cut by 5 bases and J by 5 bases, with 15 bases left in between. Germline V gene lookup returns CDR1 SGHTA and CDR2 FQGNSA. CDR3 length: 14 amino acids. The CDR3 DNA reads TGTGCCAGCAGCGGGTACAGGGTCACGTATGGCTACACCTTC. Amino acids: CASSGYRVTYGYTF.

The sample holds a few counts of this clonotype. The rearrangement links TRBV4-3 to TRBJ2-7, with 9 bases fitting TRBD2. CDR3 length: 16 residues. The V segment lost 4 bases and the J segment 5 bases; nucleotides outside the gene matches: 12. CDR1 and CDR2 from the germline V gene are LGHNA and YSLEER. The CDR3 DNA is TGCGCCAGCAGCCGCGCTAGCGGGGCCTCCTTCCACGAGCAGTACTTC. It encodes CASSRASGASFHEQYF.

This clonotype was seen repeatedly, ten times or more. This chain connects TRBV20-1 to TRBJ2-3; D is possibly TRBD1 (6 bases). Germline-derived CDR1 and CDR2 are DFQATT and SNEGSKA (reference sequence). CDR3 length: 15 residues. V was pared by 5 bases and J by 4 bases, with 19 bases between. The CDR3 region has the DNA TGCAGTGCTCCGAACCCACAGGGAGCCCCAGATACGCAGTATTTT. It specifies CSAPNPQGAPDTQYF.

Concerning this clonotype itself: A read error may explain this, as a much larger clone is one base away. The chain carries TRBV15 and TRBJ2-1; 9 nucleotides match TRBD1. The trim removed 8 bases at V and 5 bases at J, leaving 7 bases unmatched. This CDR3 region has 14 residues. Germline V lookup: CDR1 LNHNV, CDR2 YYDKDF (reference sequence). The CDR3 nucleotides are TGTGCCACCGTCGGGACAGGGCTACACAATGAGCAGTTCTTC. This encodes CATVGTGLHNEQFF.

In this sample, this clonotype turned up many times. The rearrangement joins TRBV7-2 to TRBJ1-1; D remains ambiguous. The CDR3 spans 14 residues. The ends were cut back, 1 base at V and 5 bases at J, with 11 bases in the middle. The germline V gene encodes CDR1 SGHTA and CDR2 FQGNSA. CDR3 loop: CASSLVGVQTEAFF. The CDR3 DNA reads as TGTGCCAGCAGCTTAGTTGGGGTGCAAACTGAAGCTTTCTTT. Full variable domain (remainder filled in from reference TRBV7-2 and TRBJ1-1): GAGVSQSPSNKVTEKGKDVELRCDPISGHTALYWYRQSLGQGLEFLIYFQGNSAPDKSGLPSDRFSAERTGGSVSTLTIQRTQQEDSAVYLCASSLVGVQTEAFFGQGTRLTVV.

This clonotype was seen many times. V and J are TRBV7-2 and TRBJ1-2; possibly TRBD1 for D (6 bases). Germline V gene data show CDR1 as SGHTA and CDR2 as FQGNSA. The CDR3 is made up of 13 amino acids. V dropped 5 bases and J dropped 8 bases, with 15 bases sitting between them. As DNA, the CDR3 is TGTGCCAGCAGCCTGATCCGGGACACAGGCTACACCTTC. This gives the protein CASSLIRDTGYTF.

At least ten counts were recorded for this clonotype. The chain combines TRBV9 with TRBJ2-2; 14 bases match TRBD2. The CDR3 totals 17 residues. The germline V gene encodes CDR1 SGDLS and CDR2 YYNGEE. J gave up 8 bases and V 4 bases, and 10 bases lay outside the gene matches. CDR3 loop: CASSPSGLAGGSGELFF. The CDR3 DNA reads as TGTGCCAGCAGCCCCTCAGGACTAGCGGGGGGTTCAGGGGAGCTGTTTTTT. The whole variable domain, remainder taken from reference TRBV9 and TRBJ2-2, is DSGVTQTPKHLITATGQRVTLRCSPRSGDLSVYWYQQSLDQGLQFLIQYYNGEERAKGNILERFSAQQFPDLHSELNLSSLELGDSALYFCASSPSGLAGGSGELFFGEGSRLTVL.

The rearrangement joins TRBV7-2 to TRBJ2-7, with D perhaps assigned TRBD1 or TRBD2 (5 bases each). Germline CDR1 is SGHTA and CDR2 is FQGNSA. This CDR3 is built from 15 residues. V lost 4 bases and J lost 6, with 19 bases in between. The CDR3 region has the DNA TGTGCCAGCAGCTCCGGGCGGTGGGGGTATGGCGAGCAGTACTTC. Its translation: CASSSGRWGYGEQYF.

This clonotype has only a few counts. The J gene is TRBJ2-4, the V gene TRBV2; weak D call: TRBD1 (5 bases). V was cut by 8 bases and J by 9 bases, with 17 bases left in between. The germline gives CDR1 SNHLY, CDR2 FYNNEI. There are 13 residues in the CDR3. This CDR3 reads CASSSDSNVIQYF. CDR3 sequence (DNA): TGTGCCAGCTCTTCCGACAGTAATGTCATTCAGTACTTC.